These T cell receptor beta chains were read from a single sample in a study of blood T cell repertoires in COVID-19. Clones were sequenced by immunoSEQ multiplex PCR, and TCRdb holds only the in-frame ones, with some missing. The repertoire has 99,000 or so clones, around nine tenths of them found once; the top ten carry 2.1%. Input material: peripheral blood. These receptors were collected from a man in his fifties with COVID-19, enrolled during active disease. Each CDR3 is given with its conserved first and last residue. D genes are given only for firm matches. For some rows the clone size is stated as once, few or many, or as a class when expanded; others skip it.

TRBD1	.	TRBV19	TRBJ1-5	TGTGCCAGTAGTAGACAGGGGGCAGGCAATCAGCCCCAGCATTTT	CASSRQGAGNQPQHF
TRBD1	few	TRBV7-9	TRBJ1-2	TGTGCCAGCAGCCATGGACAGGACTATGGCTACACCTTC	CASSHGQDYGYTF
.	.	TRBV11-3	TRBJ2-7	TGTGCCAGCAGCCATGACCGGACAGTATTGTACTTC	CASSHDRTVLYF
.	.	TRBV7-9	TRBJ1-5	TGTGCCAGCGGGAGTAGCAATCAGCCCCAGCATTTT	CASGSSNQPQHF
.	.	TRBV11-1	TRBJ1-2	TGTGCCAGCAGCTCAACCTATTCTGGCTACACCTTC	CASSSTYSGYTF
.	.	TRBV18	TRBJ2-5	TGTGCCAGCTCATTAGACATTGCAGAGACCCAGTACTTC	CASSLDIAETQYF
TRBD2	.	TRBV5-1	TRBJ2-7	TGCGCCAGCAGCTTGTCGGGACTAGAGTCCTACGAGCAGTACTTC	CASSLSGLESYEQYF
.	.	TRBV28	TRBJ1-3	TGTGCCAGCAGTACCGACATGATTGACACCATATATTTT	CASSTDMIDTIYF
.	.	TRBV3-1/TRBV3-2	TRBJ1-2	TGTGCCAGCAGCCATCTTAGCCTTAAAAACTATGGCTACACCTTC	CASSHLSLKNYGYTF
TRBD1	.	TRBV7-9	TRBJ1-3	TGTGCCAGCAGCCCGATAACAGGGGGCTTGAACACCATATATTTT	CASSPITGGLNTIYF
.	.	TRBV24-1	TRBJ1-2	TGTGCCACCAGTCACCATCGGGGCTATGGCTACACCTTC	CATSHHRGYGYTF
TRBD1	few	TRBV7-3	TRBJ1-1	TGTGCCAGCAGCCCGGGGACAGGGGCCACTGAAGCTTTCTTT	CASSPGTGATEAFF
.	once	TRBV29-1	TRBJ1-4	TGCAGCGTTGAAAAAACTCGGGGAGGGGGAAAACTGTTTTTT	CSVEKTRGGGKLFF
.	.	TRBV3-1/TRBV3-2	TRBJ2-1	TGTGCCAGCAGCCAAGATAGCGATGAGCAGTTCTTC	CASSQDSDEQFF
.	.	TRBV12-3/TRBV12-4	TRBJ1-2	TGTGCCAGCAACTTCCGGGGCTACACCTTC	CASNFRGYTF
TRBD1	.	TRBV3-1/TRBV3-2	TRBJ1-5	TGTGCCAGCAGCCTTTCGGACAGGGTAAGTCAGCCCCAGCATTTT	CASSLSDRVSQPQHF
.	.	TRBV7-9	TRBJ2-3	TGTGCCAGCGAGGGAACTAGCACAGATACGCAGTATTTT	CASEGTSTDTQYF
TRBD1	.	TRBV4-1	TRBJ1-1	TGCGCCAGCAGCCAAATCTTACTCGGGACAGGGGGACGGATGAACACTGAAGCTTTCTTT	CASSQILLGTGGRMNTEAFF
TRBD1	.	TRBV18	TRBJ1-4	TGTGCCAGCTCACCTCCAGACAGGGTCTCTACTAATGAAAAACTGTTTTTT	CASSPPDRVSTNEKLFF
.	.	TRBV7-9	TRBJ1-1	TGTGCCAGCAGCTTAGGGACAGCTCCCATGAACACTGAAGCTTTCTTT	CASSLGTAPMNTEAFF
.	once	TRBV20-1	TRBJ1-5	TGCAGTGCTAGTATTGGGAGCAGCAATCAGCCCCAGCATTTT	CSASIGSSNQPQHF
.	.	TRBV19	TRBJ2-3	TGTGCCAGTAGTATCAACACAGATACGCAGTATTTT	CASSINTDTQYF
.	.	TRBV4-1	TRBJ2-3	TGCGCCAGCAGCGGGACTTATCCCACAGATACGCAGTATTTT	CASSGTYPTDTQYF
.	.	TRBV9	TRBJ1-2	TGTGCCAGCAGCGTATCCCCAACCCTTGACACTAACTATGGCTACACCTTC	CASSVSPTLDTNYGYTF
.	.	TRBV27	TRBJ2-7	TGTGCCAGCAGTTTATTGCTGCGAAAACGGGACTTCTCCTACGAGCAGTACTTC	CASSLLLRKRDFSYEQYF
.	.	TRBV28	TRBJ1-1	TGTGCCAGCAGTTTCAGGGGTTGGTACATAGGCACTGAAGCTTTCTTT	CASSFRGWYIGTEAFF
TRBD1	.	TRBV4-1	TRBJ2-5	TGCGCCAGCAGCCAAGATGGGCAGGGGGCTCTCGAGACCCAGTACTTC	CASSQDGQGALETQYF
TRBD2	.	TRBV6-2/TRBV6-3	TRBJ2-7	TGTGCCAGCAGTTCAACGACTAGCGGGGCTTACGAGCAGTACTTC	CASSSTTSGAYEQYF
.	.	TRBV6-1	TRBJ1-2	TGTGCCAGCAGTGAGGCGGGGTCTTATGGCTACACCTTC	CASSEAGSYGYTF
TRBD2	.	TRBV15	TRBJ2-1	TGTGCCACCAGCGGACTAGCGGGGGATGAGCAGTTCTTC	CATSGLAGDEQFF
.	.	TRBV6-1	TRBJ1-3	TGTGCCAGCAGTGAGCAGATCGGGGGCTCTGGAAACACCATATATTTT	CASSEQIGGSGNTIYF
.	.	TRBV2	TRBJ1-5	TGTGCCAGCAGCTTGGACAGAGATCAGCCCCAGCATTTT	CASSLDRDQPQHF
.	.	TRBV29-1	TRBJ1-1	TGCAGCGTTGTCGGAGTAGGTACTGAAGCTTTCTTT	CSVVGVGTEAFF
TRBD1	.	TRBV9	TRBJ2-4	TGTGCCAGCAGCGCAGTGGACAGGGGGAAAAACATTCAGTACTTC	CASSAVDRGKNIQYF
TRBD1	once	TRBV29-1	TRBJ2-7	TGCAGCGCTGGCGGGGACAGGGGGAAGGAGCAGTACTTC	CSAGGDRGKEQYF
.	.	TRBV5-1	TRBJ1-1	TGCGCCAGCAGCTTGGGGGCTCAGGCCATGAACACTGAAGCTTTCTTT	CASSLGAQAMNTEAFF
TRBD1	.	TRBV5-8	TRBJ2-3	TGTGCCAGCAGCTTGGGACAGGGGGCACGAGATACGCAGTATTTT	CASSLGQGARDTQYF
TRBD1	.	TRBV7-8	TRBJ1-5	TGTGCCAGCAGCTTAGCAGGGGGCAGTCAGCCCCAGCATTTT	CASSLAGGSQPQHF
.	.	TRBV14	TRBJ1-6	TGTGCCAGCAGCCAAGAGGTTAGAGTTTCACCCCTCCACTTT	CASSQEVRVSPLHF
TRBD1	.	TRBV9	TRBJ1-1	TGTGCCAGCAGCCCCTGGGACAGGGGGCGCGGCACTGAAGCTTTCTTT	CASSPWDRGRGTEAFF
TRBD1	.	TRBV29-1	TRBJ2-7	TGCAGTGTAACCGGGACAGGGAGGTACGAGCAGTACTTC	CSVTGTGRYEQYF
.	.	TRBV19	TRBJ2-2	TGTGCCAGTTCGCGACAACCGAACACCGGGGAGCTGTTTTTT	CASSRQPNTGELFF
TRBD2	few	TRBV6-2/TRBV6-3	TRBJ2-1	TGTGCCAGCAGTCAAGGACTAGGATCCTACAATGAGCAGTTCTTC	CASSQGLGSYNEQFF
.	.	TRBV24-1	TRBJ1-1	TGTGCCACCAGTGAACCGGGGAACACTGAAGCTTTCTTT	CATSEPGNTEAFF
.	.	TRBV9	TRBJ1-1	TGTGCCAGCAGCGCGCGAGGACAGACGGGCACTGAAGCTTTCTTT	CASSARGQTGTEAFF
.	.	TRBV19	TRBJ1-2	TGTGCCAGTAGTTTAACAGGGAACTATGGCTACACCTTC	CASSLTGNYGYTF
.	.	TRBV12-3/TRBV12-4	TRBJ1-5	TGTGCCAGCAGTTTAAGGGGGGGTCAGCCCCAGCATTTT	CASSLRGGQPQHF
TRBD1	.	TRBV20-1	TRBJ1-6	TGCAGTGCAAGTCGACAGGGGGCATCCTATAATTCACCCCTCCACTTT	CSASRQGASYNSPLHF
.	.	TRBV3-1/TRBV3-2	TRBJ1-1	TGTGCCAGCAGCCCGTTGACGGGGAACACTGAAGCTTTCTTT	CASSPLTGNTEAFF
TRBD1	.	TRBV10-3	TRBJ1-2	TGTGCCATCAGTGATGGGACAGAGGATGGCTACACCTTC	CAISDGTEDGYTF
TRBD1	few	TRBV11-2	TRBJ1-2	TGTGCCAGCAGCTTAAGACAGGGTTTAGTTCCTTATGGCTACACCTTC	CASSLRQGLVPYGYTF
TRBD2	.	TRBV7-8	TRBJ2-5	TGTGCCAGCAGCTTAGAGGGACTAGCGGGACTAGTGGGGACCCAGTACTTC	CASSLEGLAGLVGTQYF